The following is a T cell receptor (beta chain) sequence with its context. Its matching antigen is unknown. The sample comes from a study of CD8+CD57+ T cells in acquired aplastic anemia. Background on the study: Yields of DNA that came from sorted CD4+ and CD8+ cells averaged roughly 3.2 ug.

TCR beta VDJ and CDR3 profiles were obtained from a genomic DNA template. TCRdb passed the reads through MiXCR, listing each CDR3 protein once. The sample lists roughly 300,000 distinct CDR3 sequences; 50% to 70% were seen once. Study outcomes and limitations: The study identified almost 30 CD8+ CDR3 sequences shared by patients and controls. Significant differences in CD8+ Simpson's diversity were not observed between patients and controls.

Trimming took 2 bases from V and 7 from J; bases not matched to a gene: 4. Germline values: CDR1 ENHRY, CDR2 SYGVKD. The length of the CDR3 is 14 residues. The clonotype comes from a human donor with severe aplastic anemia or a healthy control (not recorded which). The sample taken for sequencing was sorted CD4+, CD8+, or CD8+CD57+ T cells (not recorded which) from PBMCs. The gene calls are TRBV10-3 and TRBJ2-7; 11 nucleotides agree with TRBD2. The CDR3 loop is CAISETSGRGEQYF. The CDR3 bases are TGTGCCATCAGTGAGACTAGCGGGAGAGGAGAGCAGTACTTC.